This TCR beta chain originates from a study of blood T cell repertoires in COVID-19 (dated by TCRdb to between 2020 and 2021). Broadly, across the study: Samples from collaborators originated in the United States, Italy and Spain and spanned both the acute and convalescent phases of COVID-19. The prospective study material was composed of cDNA or gDNA derived from T cells, B-cell-depleted T cells, or PBMCs. Subjects who had been exposed to COVID-19, were actively infected with it, or had recovered from it provided the deeply sampled blood TCRbeta repertoires that made up the dataset. The repertoires were released in a freely available public database meant as a resource for research on the immune response to SARS-CoV-2. Samples came from the ongoing ImmuneRACE study (first 160 participants) plus 1,254 subjects from 6 global collaborators. A de-identified subject ID, COVID-19 status, age in years and sex were almost always included in the sample metadata. Where available, HLA class I and class II types were taken from metadata supplied by the sample provider and were not determined by assay-based typing.

Each collaborating institution followed its own protocols to collect whole blood in K2EDTA tubes. For TCRbeta analysis, collaborators shipped samples as frozen whole blood, isolated PBMCs, or DNA extracted from either of those sample types. As to this clone: This clone's antigen is unknown. No base qualities exist here, and no much larger clone lies one base off it.

TCRbeta CDR3 regions were amplified from genomic DNA by means of the immunoSEQ Assay, a bias-controlled multiplex PCR. The source study handled its data this way. The number of nucleated cells in each sample was estimated from the amplification of reference gene primers within the assay. To quantify the absolute abundance of each unique TCRbeta CDR3 rearrangement, sequence reads were collapsed and filtered. For each sample, productive Simpson clonality was calculated as the square root of Simpson's diversity index over productive rearrangements. The table was pulled from immuneACCESS by TCRdb, which kept in-frame rearrangements only. Such tables lose some clones; where checked, under half of the loss comes from unresolved V genes, and the rest has no known cause. V and J calls and clone size are as listed in that table; D and trimming were resolved from the DNA. The sample table holds approximately 84,000 clones, of which nearly 85% were seen once. The ten largest clones add up to 25% to 35% of the sample.

On the study overall, not on this receptor specifically: How much clinical and demographic metadata was included differed by source and by participant, and the metadata was provided uncurated.

V loses 0 bases of germline sequence and J loses 6 bases, and the interval between the two ends is 12 bases. From the germline V gene, CDR1 is SGHTA and CDR2 is FQGNSA. From cysteine to phenylalanine, the CDR3 is 14 amino acids long. This entry keeps only the CDR3 DNA: 42 bases, framed from base 1. The material sequenced was peripheral blood. This chain is built from TRBV7-2 and TRBJ2-7, and possibly TRBD2, on 6 matching bases. This clonotype originated in a woman older than 75 with acute or convalescent COVID-19. The CDR3 region reads CASSLALALSEQYF. The sequenced DNA is TGTGCCAGCAGCTTAGCGCTAGCGTTAAGCGAGCAGTACTTC.